This TCR beta chain stems from a study of T cells in Graves' hyperthyroidism and ophthalmopathy. Patients aged 18 to 65 with hyperthyroidism were newly diagnosed, with duration under 2 months. Study-level findings and limits: The model predicted ophthalmopathy a median approximately 6 months before onset.

From RNA transcripts, TCR beta CDR3 regions were amplified. The TCR CDR3 first-round RT-PCR relied on the HTBI primer set. MiXCR, run by TCRdb on the multiplex PCR reads, gives a single entry per CDR3 protein. This table holds roughly 800,000 distinct CDR3 sequences, more than 30% found once. This clonotype has ten or more counts. Its antigen is unknown. The specimen sequenced was blood. The clonotype was recovered from a young man with Graves' hyperthyroidism.

The CDR3 is CASPGHGGNTIYF. In DNA, the CDR3 is TGTGCCAGCCCGGGACACGGAGGAAACACCATATATTTT. The chain combines TRBV19 with TRBJ1-3; TRBD1 might be the D (6 bases). Germline CDR1 LNHDA, CDR2 SQIVND (reference sequence). The length of the CDR3 is 13 residues. Trimming shortened V by 9 bases and J by 4 bases, and 13 bases separated the two germline ends.